This TCR beta chain was identified in a study of identical twins. TCRdb independently ran MiXCR on the 5' RACE reads; one entry per CDR3 protein. The table lists around 490,000 distinct CDR3 sequences, approximately 15% of them singletons. No donor was unhealthy or non-Caucasian. The CDR3 is 13 residues long. V dropped 2 bases and J dropped 7 bases, with 14 bases sitting between them. Germline loops: CDR1 SQVTM, CDR2 ANQGSEA. The data also belong to a second study, concerning yellow fever vaccine responses in identical twins.

Input material: CD4+ T cells sorted from blood. The source is a woman between 18 and 29 years old in good health. The V and J genes are TRBV29-1 and TRBJ1-2, with D perhaps TRBD1 (5 bases). The CDR3 loop reads CSVESQGVGGYTF. The CDR3 nucleotides read TGCAGCGTTGAAAGCCAGGGAGTAGGTGGCTACACCTTC.